Below are 14 T cell receptor beta chains sequenced from a single sample in a study of cytomegalovirus exposure and HLA in healthy donors. Assay: immunoSEQ multiplex PCR; the TCRdb copy retains only in-frame clones and omits some. The top ten hold 3% to 4% of the sample, which has 100,000 to 120,000 clones, about 85% seen once. Sequences were obtained from PBMCs. These receptors all come from a woman between 18 and 29 years old in good health and CMV-seropositive.

The chain has TRBV5-4 and TRBJ1-2; a possible D gene is TRBD1 (5 bases). V lost 4 bases, J lost 5 bases, and 24 bases lay in between. The CDR3 is 17 residues long. CDR1 and CDR2 (germline): SGHNT, YYREEE (reference sequence). As DNA, the CDR3 is TGTGCCAGCAGCCCCCCGCTTGATAGTTTTGGGGGGTATGGCTACACCTTC. Encoded protein: CASSPPLDSFGGYGYTF.

CDR3 coding DNA: TGTGCCAGCAGCGTAGACGTAGCGGGGGGCCTGAACACCGGGGAGCTGTTTTTT. Translation: CASSVDVAGGLNTGELFF. The chain uses TRBV9 and TRBJ2-2, with TRBD2 matching 10 bases. This CDR3 contains 18 residues. CDR1 is SGDLS, CDR2 YYNGEE, per germline. V gave up 0 bases and J gave up 1 base; unmatched junction bases: 6.

This chain uses TRBV5-1 with TRBJ2-7; D not resolved. This CDR3 is 15 amino acids long. The germline V and J ends were trimmed by 0 bases and 3 bases, with 13 bases remaining between them. The germline gives CDR1 SGHRS, CDR2 YFSETQ. CDR3 sequence reads: CASSLVYRARYEQYF. CDR3 bases: TGCGCCAGCAGCTTGGTTTACAGAGCCCGCTACGAGCAGTACTTC.

The V and J genes are TRBV2 and TRBJ1-1; 12 nucleotides align to TRBD1. Germline V gene lookup returns CDR1 SNHLY and CDR2 FYNNEI. V was pared by 7 bases and J by 12 bases, with 12 bases of the junction left unmatched. The CDR3 runs to 14 residues. As DNA, the CDR3 is TGTGCCAGCACAGCAGAGGGACAGGGGGCGAGGTCTTTCTTT. Its protein is CASTAEGQGARSFF.

The chain joins TRBV14 to TRBJ1-1; D call uncertain. The CDR3 runs 13 residues. Deletions cut 0 bases from V and 4 bases from J, with 6 bases between. Germline CDR1 reads SGHDN; CDR2 reads FVKESK. CDR3 amino acids: CASSQDRGTEAFF. The CDR3 DNA follows: TGTGCCAGCAGCCAAGATCGAGGCACTGAAGCTTTCTTT. The full variable domain, completed using reference TRBV14 and TRBJ1-1, is EAGVTQFPSHSVIEKGQTVTLRCDPISGHDNLYWYRRVMGKEIKFLLHFVKESKQDESGMPNNRFLAERTGGTYSTLKVQPAELEDSGVYFCASSQDRGTEAFFGQGTRLTVV.

In DNA form, the CDR3 reads TGTGCCAGCAGGGGGAGTGACTTAGACGGCTACACCTTC. It codes for CASRGSDLDGYTF. The gene calls are TRBV27 and TRBJ1-2; D remains unclear. CDR1 and CDR2 (germline): MNHEY, SMNVEV (reference sequence). This CDR3 comprises 13 residues. Trimming took off 6 bases at V and 8 bases at J, with 16 bases between the two ends.

V is TRBV29-1 and J is TRBJ1-1; no clear D. From germline, CDR1 is SQVTM and CDR2 ANQGSEA. V lost 7 bases, J lost 1 base, and 16 bases lay in between. The CDR3 runs to 14 residues. The CDR3 sequence: CSADWGRGNTEAFF. The CDR3 DNA is TGCAGCGCCGATTGGGGTCGGGGGAACACTGAAGCTTTCTTT.

The chain has TRBV6-1 and TRBJ2-1; 9 bases line up with TRBD2. The CDR3 runs 13 residues. Germline CDR1 is MNHNS and CDR2 is SASEGT. V lost 9 bases, J lost 6 bases, and 6 bases stayed unmatched. The CDR3 nucleotides read TGTGCCAGTTCTAGCGGGAAGTCCAATGAGCAGTTCTTC. Protein product: CASSSGKSNEQFF.

The rearrangement links TRBV7-6 to TRBJ1-5, with D unresolved. Per the germline V gene, CDR1 is SGHVS and CDR2 is FNYEAQ. The V end lost 5 bases, the J end lost 6 bases, and 11 bases lay between the germline ends. This CDR3 is built from 13 residues. The CDR3 DNA sequence: TGTGCCAGCAGCCCCACACGGGGTCAGCCCCAGCATTTT. This translates into CASSPTRGQPQHF.

The chain joins TRBV7-3 to TRBJ2-1; TRBD2 matches at 10 bases. The CDR3 covers 17 residues. Trimming cost V 4 bases and J 4 bases; bases outside gene matches: 10. In germline, CDR1 is SGHTA, CDR2 FQGTGA. The CDR3 DNA reads TGTGCCAGCAGCTCGGGGGCCGGGACTAGCGATTACAATGAGCAGTTCTTC. Protein: CASSSGAGTSDYNEQFF.

Only a few counts were recorded for this clone. V usage is TRBV7-6 and J usage is TRBJ1-6, with unresolved D. V lost 5 bases to trimming and J lost 5 bases, with 13 bases between them. Germline V gene sequence: CDR1 SGHVS, CDR2 FNYEAQ. The CDR3 sequence is 15 residues long. Here the CDR3 reads CASSPLEGHNSPLHF. CDR3 nucleotides: TGTGCCAGCAGCCCTCTCGAGGGTCATAATTCACCCCTCCACTTT.

This clone has a handful of counts. The gene calls are TRBV7-9 and TRBJ1-5, with D uncertain. The V and J ends lost 2 bases and 5 bases respectively, with 13 bases between them. CDR1 and CDR2 (germline): SEHNR, FQNEAQ (reference sequence). The CDR3 extends over 15 amino acids. The CDR3 protein is CASSLSTGFHQPQHF. CDR3 DNA: TGTGCCAGCAGCTTAAGTACGGGGTTCCATCAGCCCCAGCATTTT.

The chain links TRBV27 to TRBJ2-2, with a possible D match to TRBD1 (7 bases). Germline V gene lookup returns CDR1 MNHEY and CDR2 SMNVEV (reference sequence). The CDR3 covers 19 residues. V lost 1 base and J 8 bases, leaving 26 bases between the germline ends. CDR3 DNA sequence: TGTGCCAGCAGTTTATATGTAACCCCGAGTGGCAGGGGGGAAGGGGAGCTGTTTTTT. It codes for CASSLYVTPSGRGEGELFF.

The table lists this clone with a count of one. The chain joins TRBV5-1 to TRBJ2-2; possible D gene TRBD2, 6 bases. The ends were cut back, 4 bases at V and 7 bases at J, with 11 bases in the middle. The CDR3 is 13 amino acids. Looked up from germline, CDR1 is SGHRS and CDR2 is YFSETQ. The chain's CDR3 is CASSREADGELFF. DNA for the CDR3: TGCGCCAGCAGCAGGGAGGCTGACGGGGAGCTGTTTTTT.